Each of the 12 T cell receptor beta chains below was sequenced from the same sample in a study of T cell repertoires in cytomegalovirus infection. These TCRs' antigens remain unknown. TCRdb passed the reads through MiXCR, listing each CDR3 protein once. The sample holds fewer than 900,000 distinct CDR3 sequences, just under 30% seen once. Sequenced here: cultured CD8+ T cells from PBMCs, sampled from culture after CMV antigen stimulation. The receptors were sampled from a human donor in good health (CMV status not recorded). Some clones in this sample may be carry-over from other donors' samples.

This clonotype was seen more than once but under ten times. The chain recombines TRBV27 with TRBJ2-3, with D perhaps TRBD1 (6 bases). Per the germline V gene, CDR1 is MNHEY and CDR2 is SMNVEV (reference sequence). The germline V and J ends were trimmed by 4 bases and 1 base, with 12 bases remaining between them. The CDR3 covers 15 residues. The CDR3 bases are TGTGCCAGCAGTTCCGGGACAACGGGCACAGATACGCAGTATTTT. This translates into CASSSGTTGTDTQYF.

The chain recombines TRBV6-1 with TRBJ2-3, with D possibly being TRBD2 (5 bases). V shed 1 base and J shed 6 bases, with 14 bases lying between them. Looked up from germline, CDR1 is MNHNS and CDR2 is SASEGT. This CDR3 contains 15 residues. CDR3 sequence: CASSEEGSPGDTQYF. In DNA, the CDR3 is TGTGCCAGCAGTGAAGAAGGTAGCCCGGGGGATACGCAGTATTTT.

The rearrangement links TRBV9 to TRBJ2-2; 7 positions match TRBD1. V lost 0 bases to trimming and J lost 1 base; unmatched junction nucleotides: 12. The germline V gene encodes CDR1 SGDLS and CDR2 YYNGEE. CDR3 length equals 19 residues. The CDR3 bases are TGTGCCAGCAGCGTAGCCCGACGTCGGGCAGGGGGGAACACCGGGGAGCTGTTTTTT. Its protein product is CASSVARRRAGGNTGELFF.

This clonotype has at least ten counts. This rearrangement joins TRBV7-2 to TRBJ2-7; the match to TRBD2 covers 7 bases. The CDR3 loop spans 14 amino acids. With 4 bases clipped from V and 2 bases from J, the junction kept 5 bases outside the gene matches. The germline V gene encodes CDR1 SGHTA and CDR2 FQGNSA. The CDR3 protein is CASSSSGGPYEQYF. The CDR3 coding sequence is TGTGCCAGCAGCTCTTCGGGGGGTCCCTACGAGCAGTACTTC.

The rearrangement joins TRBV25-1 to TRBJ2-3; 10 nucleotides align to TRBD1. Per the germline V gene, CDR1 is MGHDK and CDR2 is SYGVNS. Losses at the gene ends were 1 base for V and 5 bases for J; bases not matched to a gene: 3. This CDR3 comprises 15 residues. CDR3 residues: CASSEFGTGEDTQYF. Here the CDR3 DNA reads TGTGCCAGCAGTGAATTTGGGACAGGGGAAGATACGCAGTATTTT.

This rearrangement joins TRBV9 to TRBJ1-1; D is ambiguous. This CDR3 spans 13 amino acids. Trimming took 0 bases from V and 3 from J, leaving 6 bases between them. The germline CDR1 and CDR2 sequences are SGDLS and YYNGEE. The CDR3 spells CASSVGGYTEAFF. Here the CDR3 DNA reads TGTGCCAGCAGCGTAGGGGGATACACTGAAGCTTTCTTT. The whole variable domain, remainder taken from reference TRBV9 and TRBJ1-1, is DSGVTQTPKHLITATGQRVTLRCSPRSGDLSVYWYQQSLDQGLQFLIQYYNGEERAKGNILERFSAQQFPDLHSELNLSSLELGDSALYFCASSVGGYTEAFFGQGTRLTVV.

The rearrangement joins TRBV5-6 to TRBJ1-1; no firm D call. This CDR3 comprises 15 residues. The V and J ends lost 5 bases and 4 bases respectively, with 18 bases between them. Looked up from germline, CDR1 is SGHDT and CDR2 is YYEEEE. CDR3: CASSFFLGGRTEAFF. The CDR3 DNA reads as TGTGCCAGCAGTTTTTTTTTAGGAGGACGCACTGAAGCTTTCTTT.

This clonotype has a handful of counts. The CDR3: CASSLGPGGWSEAFF. CDR3 nucleotide sequence: TGTGCCAGCAGTTTAGGTCCAGGGGGCTGGTCTGAAGCTTTCTTT. V is TRBV12-3 or TRBV12-4 and J is TRBJ1-1, with TRBD1 matching 8 bases. Trimming took 1 base from V and 6 from J; bases not matched to a gene: 7. The length of the CDR3 is 15 residues.

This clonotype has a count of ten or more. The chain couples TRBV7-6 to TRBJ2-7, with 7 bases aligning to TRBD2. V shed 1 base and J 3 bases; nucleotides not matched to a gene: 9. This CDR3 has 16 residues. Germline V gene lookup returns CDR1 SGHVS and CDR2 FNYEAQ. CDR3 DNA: TGTGCCAGCAGCTTAGAATCGGCTAGCGGAAACTACGAGCAGTACTTC. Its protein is CASSLESASGNYEQYF.

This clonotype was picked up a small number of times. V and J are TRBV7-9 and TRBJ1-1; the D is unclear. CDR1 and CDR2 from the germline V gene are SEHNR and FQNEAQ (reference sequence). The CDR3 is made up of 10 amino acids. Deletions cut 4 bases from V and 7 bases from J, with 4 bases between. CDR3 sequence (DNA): TGTGCCAGCAGCTGGTATGAAGCTTTCTTT. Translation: CASSWYEAFF.

The CDR3 bases are TGTGCCATAGATGAGGGACAGACCCCTCCTGCGAACACCGGGGAGCTGTTTTTT. Protein sequence: CAIDEGQTPPANTGELFF. V gene TRBV10-3 combines with J gene TRBJ2-2; 7 nucleotides agree with TRBD1. Per germline, CDR1 ENHRY and CDR2 SYGVKD. J lost 0 bases, V lost 9 bases, and 16 bases had no gene match. This CDR3 has 18 residues.

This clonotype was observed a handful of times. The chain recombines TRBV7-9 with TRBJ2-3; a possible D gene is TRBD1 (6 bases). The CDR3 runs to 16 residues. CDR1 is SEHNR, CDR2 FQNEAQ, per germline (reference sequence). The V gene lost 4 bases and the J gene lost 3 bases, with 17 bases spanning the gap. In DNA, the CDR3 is TGTGCCAGCAGCTGGGGGCCAGGGGCCGGGACAGATACGCAGTATTTT. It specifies CASSWGPGAGTDTQYF. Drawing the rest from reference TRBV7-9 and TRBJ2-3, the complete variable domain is DTGVSQNPRHKITKRGQNVTFRCDPISEHNRLYWYRQTLGQGPEFLTYFQNEAQLEKSRLLSDRFSAERPKGSFSTLEIQRTEQGDSAMYLCASSWGPGAGTDTQYFGPGTRLTVL.